This is a list of T cell receptor beta chains from one sample in a study of graft-versus-host responses after intestinal transplantation. No cognate antigen is known for these TCRs. Clones were sequenced by immunoSEQ multiplex PCR, and TCRdb holds only the in-frame ones, with some missing. The table has over 65,000 clones, 91% seen once; the top ten hold roughly 0.1%. Here the sequenced sample was unstimulated CD4+ T cells sorted from spleen or lymph node cells, taken before intestinal transplant. The receptors shown here come from a human donor who received an intestinal transplant. The CDR3 runs from the conserved cysteine through the conserved F or W. Each record gives: D gene, V gene, J gene, clone size, CDR3 protein, CDR3 DNA. The D gene is left open where the match is weak. Size is omitted from some rows. Given values are once, few, many or a class for expanded clones.

TRBD1	TRBV18	TRBJ1-2	.	CASSPLDRVGYGYTF	TGTGCCAGCTCACCCCTAGACAGGGTCGGCTATGGCTACACCTTC
.	TRBV7-2	TRBJ2-5	.	CASSSTGPQETQYF	TGTGCCAGCAGTAGTACAGGGCCTCAGGAGACCCAGTACTTC
.	TRBV2	TRBJ1-1	few	CASSEEAGWNTEAFF	TGTGCCAGCAGTGAAGAGGCGGGGTGGAACACTGAAGCTTTCTTT
TRBD1	TRBV18	TRBJ1-3	.	CASSPFSGQGYSGNTIYF	TGTGCCAGCTCACCATTTTCAGGACAGGGATATTCCGGAAACACCATATATTTT
.	TRBV19	TRBJ2-3	.	CASKGGGRDTQYF	TGTGCCAGTAAGGGGGGGGGCCGAGATACGCAGTATTTT
.	TRBV13	TRBJ1-1	.	CASNPVWRYDGEAFF	TGTGCCAGCAACCCCGTATGGAGGTACGACGGTGAAGCTTTCTTT
.	TRBV6-1	TRBJ1-2	.	CASSGGGAGYTF	TGTGCCAGCAGTGGGGGGGGCGCGGGCTACACCTTC
.	TRBV6-1	TRBJ1-5	.	CASSDVWGGAQPQHF	TGTGCCAGCAGTGACGTGTGGGGAGGGGCACAGCCCCAGCATTTT
TRBD2	TRBV6-6	TRBJ2-1	.	CASSQRGGASYNEQFF	TGTGCCAGCAGTCAGCGGGGTGGAGCGTCCTACAATGAGCAGTTCTTC
TRBD1	TRBV30	TRBJ2-5	.	CAWSNRDRGERKYF	TGTGCCTGGAGTAACCGGGACAGGGGAGAAAGGAAGTACTTC
TRBD1	TRBV19	TRBJ2-7	.	CASMRGPLSYEQYF	TGTGCCAGTATGAGGGGGCCCCTCTCCTACGAGCAGTACTTC
TRBD2	TRBV15	TRBJ2-1	once	CATSRRSGDNEQFF	TGTGCCACCAGCAGACGAAGCGGGGACAATGAGCAGTTCTTC
TRBD1	TRBV18	TRBJ2-7	.	CASSPRDRGYEQYF	TGTGCCAGCTCACCAAGGGACAGGGGCTACGAGCAGTACTTC
TRBD1	TRBV19	TRBJ2-7	once	CASSMSGQSYEQYF	TGTGCCAGTAGTATGTCGGGACAGAGCTACGAGCAGTACTTC
.	TRBV5-1	TRBJ2-7	.	CASSLVGAEQYF	TGCGCCAGCAGCTTGGTAGGGGCCGAGCAGTACTTC
.	TRBV30	TRBJ2-1	.	CAWKPQGSYNEQFF	TGTGCCTGGAAACCGCAGGGGTCCTACAATGAGCAGTTCTTC
TRBD2	TRBV5-1	TRBJ2-3	.	CASSLDGGARDTQYF	TGCGCCAGCAGCTTGGACGGGGGGGCAAGAGATACGCAGTATTTT
.	TRBV11-2	TRBJ1-5	.	CASSYREGPNQPQHF	TGTGCCAGCAGCTACCGCGAGGGTCCCAATCAGCCCCAGCATTTT
TRBD1	TRBV9	TRBJ1-2	.	CASSVAPRQGTAGAANYGYTF	TGTGCCAGCAGCGTAGCCCCCAGACAGGGCACAGCTGGGGCAGCTAACTATGGCTACACCTTC
.	TRBV4-3	TRBJ1-4	.	CASSQDSVQNEKLFF	TGCGCCAGCAGCCAAGACTCCGTACAAAATGAAAAACTGTTTTTT
.	TRBV4-3	TRBJ1-1	.	CASRAGGGTEAFF	TGCGCCAGCAGGGCCGGGGGTGGCACTGAAGCTTTCTTT
TRBD2	TRBV29-1	TRBJ2-1	.	CSVVLAVQGNEQFF	TGCAGCGTTGTACTAGCGGTACAGGGCAATGAGCAGTTCTTC
.	TRBV4-1	TRBJ1-5	.	CASSLPGDSNQPQHF	TGCGCCAGCAGCCTCCCAGGGGATAGCAATCAGCCCCAGCATTTT
.	TRBV2	TRBJ2-7	.	CASWLGAYEQYF	TGTGCCAGTTGGCTGGGAGCCTACGAGCAGTACTTC
TRBD2	TRBV4-3	TRBJ2-3	.	CASSAFGGSGGTGTQYF	TGCGCCAGCAGCGCCTTCGGGGGTAGCGGGGGTACTGGAACGCAGTATTTT
.	TRBV5-8	TRBJ1-5	.	CASSLAIGASNQPQHF	TGTGCCAGCAGCTTGGCCATTGGGGCAAGCAATCAGCCCCAGCATTTT
TRBD1	TRBV30	TRBJ1-5	.	CAWSVQGGVGNQPQHF	TGTGCCTGGAGTGTACAGGGGGGAGTTGGCAATCAGCCCCAGCATTTT
.	TRBV9	TRBJ1-1	.	CASSERTDTEAFF	TGTGCCAGCAGCGAGAGGACAGACACTGAAGCTTTCTTT
.	TRBV5-6	TRBJ1-6	.	CASSPRRPGPLHF	TGTGCCAGCAGCCCTCGCCGGCCGGGGCCCCTCCACTTT
.	TRBV7-2	TRBJ2-7	.	CASSLQGANSYEQYF	TGTGCCAGCAGCTTACAGGGCGCGAATTCCTACGAGCAGTACTTC
TRBD1	TRBV19	TRBJ2-3	.	CASRGNRGHGDTQYF	TGTGCCAGTAGAGGAAACAGGGGGCATGGAGATACGCAGTATTTT
.	TRBV10-2	TRBJ1-5	.	CASSEEWGTVFKQPQHF	TGCGCCAGCAGTGAGGAGTGGGGGACTGTCTTCAAGCAGCCCCAGCATTTT
.	TRBV7-9	TRBJ2-1	.	CASSLGQYNEQFF	TGTGCCAGCAGCTTAGGACAGTACAATGAGCAGTTCTTC
.	TRBV7-9	TRBJ2-5	.	CASSLGVGDIMGTQYF	TGTGCCAGCAGCTTAGGGGTAGGGGACATCATGGGGACCCAGTACTTC
TRBD1	TRBV19	TRBJ1-1	once	CASSNHRGPKVDTEAFF	TGTGCCAGTAGTAACCACAGGGGTCCTAAGGTCGACACTGAAGCTTTCTTT
.	TRBV7-2	TRBJ1-4	.	CASSSGVLTNEKLFF	TGTGCCAGCAGCTCAGGGGTCCTAACTAATGAAAAACTGTTTTTT
TRBD2	TRBV19	TRBJ2-1	.	CASSIASGGAHEQFF	TGTGCCAGTAGTATAGCCAGCGGGGGGGCCCATGAGCAGTTCTTC
.	TRBV19	TRBJ1-5	.	CASSIRGTGNQPQHF	TGTGCCAGTAGTATTCGGGGTACGGGCAATCAGCCCCAGCATTTT
.	TRBV27	TRBJ2-5	.	CASSPNRVQETQYF	TGTGCCAGCAGTCCAAACAGGGTCCAAGAGACCCAGTACTTC
.	TRBV30	TRBJ1-5	once	CAWSTDRDQPQHF	TGTGCCTGGAGTACCGACCGGGATCAGCCCCAGCATTTT
.	TRBV18	TRBJ1-5	.	CASSPTGLLQPQHF	TGTGCCAGCTCACCCACAGGTCTTCTGCAGCCCCAGCATTTT
.	TRBV2	TRBJ1-3	.	CASSEESPFSGNTIYF	TGTGCCAGCAGTGAAGAGAGCCCCTTCTCTGGAAACACCATATATTTT
TRBD1	TRBV2	TRBJ1-3	.	CASSGDRGGNTIYF	TGTGCCAGCAGTGGGGACAGGGGAGGAAACACCATATATTTT
.	TRBV6-6	TRBJ1-2	once	CASRLVYGYTF	TGTGCCAGCAGACTCGTATATGGCTACACCTTC
TRBD2	TRBV2	TRBJ2-1	.	CASSGPGLAGGPGDNEQFF	TGTGCCAGCAGTGGCCCGGGACTAGCGGGGGGGCCAGGGGACAATGAGCAGTTCTTC
.	TRBV7-2	TRBJ2-7	once	CASSFDSGPYEQYF	TGTGCCAGCAGCTTCGATAGCGGCCCCTACGAGCAGTACTTC
TRBD1	TRBV19	TRBJ2-2	.	CASSRTQGEGGTGELFF	TGTGCCAGTAGTAGAACACAGGGGGAAGGAGGCACCGGGGAGCTGTTTTTT
.	TRBV27	TRBJ2-7	.	CASSFLAGRGYEQYF	TGTGCCAGCAGTTTTCTGGCCGGCCGGGGCTACGAGCAGTACTTC
.	TRBV18	TRBJ1-3	.	CASSPQAGVPSGNTIYF	TGTGCCAGCTCACCACAAGCGGGGGTCCCCTCTGGAAACACCATATATTTT
TRBD1	TRBV19	TRBJ1-1	.	CASSVDRVVAEAFF	TGTGCCAGTAGTGTGGACAGGGTAGTCGCTGAAGCTTTCTTT
.	TRBV28	TRBJ2-3	.	CASRDPGLYTDTQYF	TGTGCCAGCAGGGACCCGGGACTTTACACAGATACGCAGTATTTT